The present entry profiles one TCR beta chain with its context. The data are from a study of cytotoxic CD8 clonotypes in ibrutinib-treated CLL. The germline V and J ends were trimmed by 6 bases and 2 bases, with 4 bases remaining between them. The germline V gene has CDR1 MNHEY and CDR2 SMNVEV (reference sequence). The CDR3 has 11 residues. Investigators sought sequencing depths of between 1 in 200,000 and 1 in 1 million T cells. TCRdb's copy holds only in-frame clones and misses some; the assay was immunoSEQ multiplex PCR. This table has about 50,000 clones, 75% to 90% appearing once. This chain links TRBV27 with TRBJ1-1; D not certain. This specimen was PBMCs, taken after 24 months of ibrutinib treatment. This TCR was recovered from a human donor with chronic lymphocytic leukemia. The CDR3 here is CASSGNTEAFF. CDR3 coding DNA: TGTGCCAGCAGCGGAAACACTGAAGCTTTCTTT.